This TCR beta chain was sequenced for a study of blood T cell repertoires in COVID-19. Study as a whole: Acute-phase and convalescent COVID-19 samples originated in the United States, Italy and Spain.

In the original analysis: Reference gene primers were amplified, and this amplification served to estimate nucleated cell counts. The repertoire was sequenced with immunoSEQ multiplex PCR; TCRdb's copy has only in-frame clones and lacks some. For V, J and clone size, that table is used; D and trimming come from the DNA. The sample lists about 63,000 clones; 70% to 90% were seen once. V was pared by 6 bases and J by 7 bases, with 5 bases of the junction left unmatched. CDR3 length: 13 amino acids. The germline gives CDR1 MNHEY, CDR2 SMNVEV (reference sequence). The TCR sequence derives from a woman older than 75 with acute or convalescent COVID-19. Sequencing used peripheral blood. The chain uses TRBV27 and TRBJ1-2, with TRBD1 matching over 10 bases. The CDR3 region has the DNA TGTGCCAGCAGCGGACAGGGGGATCGTGGCTACACCTTC. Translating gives CASSGQGDRGYTF.